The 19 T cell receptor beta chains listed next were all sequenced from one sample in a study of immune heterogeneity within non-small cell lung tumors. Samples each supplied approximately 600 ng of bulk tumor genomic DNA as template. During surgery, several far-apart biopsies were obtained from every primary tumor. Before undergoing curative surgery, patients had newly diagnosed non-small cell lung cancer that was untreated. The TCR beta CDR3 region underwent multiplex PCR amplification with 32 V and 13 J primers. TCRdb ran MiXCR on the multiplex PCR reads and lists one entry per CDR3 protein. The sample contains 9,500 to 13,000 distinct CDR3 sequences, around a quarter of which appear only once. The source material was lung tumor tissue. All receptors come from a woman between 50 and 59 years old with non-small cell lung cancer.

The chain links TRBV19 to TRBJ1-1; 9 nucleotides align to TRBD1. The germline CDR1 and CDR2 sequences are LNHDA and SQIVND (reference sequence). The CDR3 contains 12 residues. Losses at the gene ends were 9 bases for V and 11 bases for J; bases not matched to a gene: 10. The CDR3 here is CASGQGRLRAFF. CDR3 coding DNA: TGTGCCAGCGGACAGGGGAGGTTGAGGGCTTTCTTT.

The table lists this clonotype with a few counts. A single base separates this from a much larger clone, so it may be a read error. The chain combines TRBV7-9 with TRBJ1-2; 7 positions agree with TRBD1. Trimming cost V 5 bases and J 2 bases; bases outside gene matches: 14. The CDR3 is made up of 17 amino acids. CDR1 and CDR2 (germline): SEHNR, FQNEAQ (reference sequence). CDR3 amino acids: CASSPRPGQERNYGYTF. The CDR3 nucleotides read TGTGCCAGCAGCCCTCGCCCTGGACAGGAACGGAACTATGGCTACACCTTC.

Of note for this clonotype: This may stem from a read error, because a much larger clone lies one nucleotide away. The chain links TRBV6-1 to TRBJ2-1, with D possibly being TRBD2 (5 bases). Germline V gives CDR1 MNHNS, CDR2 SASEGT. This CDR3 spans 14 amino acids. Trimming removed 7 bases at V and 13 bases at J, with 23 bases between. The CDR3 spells CASNLGSQEMVQFF. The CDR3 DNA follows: TGTGCCAGCAATCTGGGGAGTCAGGAAATGGTTCAGTTCTTC.

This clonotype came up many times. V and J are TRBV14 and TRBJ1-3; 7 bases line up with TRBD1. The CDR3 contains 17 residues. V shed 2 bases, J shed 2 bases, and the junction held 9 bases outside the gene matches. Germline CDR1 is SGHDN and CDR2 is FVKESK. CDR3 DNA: TGTGCCAGCAGCCAACTCGGGACAGTTCAAACTGGAAACACCATATATTTT. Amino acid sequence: CASSQLGTVQTGNTIYF.

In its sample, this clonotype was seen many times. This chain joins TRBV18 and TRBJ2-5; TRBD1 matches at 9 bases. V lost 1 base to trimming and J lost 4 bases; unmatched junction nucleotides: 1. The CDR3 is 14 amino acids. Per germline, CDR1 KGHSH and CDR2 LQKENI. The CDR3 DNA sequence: TGTGCCAGCTCACCACGGGACAGGGCAGAGACCCAGTACTTC. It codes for CASSPRDRAETQYF.

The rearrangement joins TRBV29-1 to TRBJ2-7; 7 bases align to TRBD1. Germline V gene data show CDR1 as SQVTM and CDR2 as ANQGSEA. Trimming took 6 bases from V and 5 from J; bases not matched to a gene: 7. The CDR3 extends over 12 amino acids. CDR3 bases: TGCAGCGTAGATGACAGGGCTCACGAGCAGTACTTC. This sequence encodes CSVDDRAHEQYF.

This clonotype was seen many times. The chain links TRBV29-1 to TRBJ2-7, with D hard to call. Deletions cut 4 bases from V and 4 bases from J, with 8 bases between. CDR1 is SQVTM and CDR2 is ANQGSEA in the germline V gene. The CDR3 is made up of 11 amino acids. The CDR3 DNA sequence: TGCAGCGTTGTGCACGAATACGAGCAGTACTTC. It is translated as CSVVHEYEQYF.

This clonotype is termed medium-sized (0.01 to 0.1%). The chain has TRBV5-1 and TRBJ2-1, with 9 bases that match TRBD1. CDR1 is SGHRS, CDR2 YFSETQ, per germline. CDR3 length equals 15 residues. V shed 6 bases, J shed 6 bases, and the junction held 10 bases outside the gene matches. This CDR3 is CASTPMDRGSNEQFF. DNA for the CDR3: TGCGCCAGCACCCCTATGGACAGGGGTTCCAATGAGCAGTTCTTC.

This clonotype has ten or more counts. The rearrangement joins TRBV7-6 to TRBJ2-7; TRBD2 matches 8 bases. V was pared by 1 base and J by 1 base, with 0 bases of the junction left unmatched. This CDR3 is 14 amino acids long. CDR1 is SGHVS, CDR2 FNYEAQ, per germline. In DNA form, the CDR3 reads TGTGCCAGCAGCTTAGGCGGGGGGTCCTACGAGCAGTACTTC. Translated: CASSLGGGSYEQYF.

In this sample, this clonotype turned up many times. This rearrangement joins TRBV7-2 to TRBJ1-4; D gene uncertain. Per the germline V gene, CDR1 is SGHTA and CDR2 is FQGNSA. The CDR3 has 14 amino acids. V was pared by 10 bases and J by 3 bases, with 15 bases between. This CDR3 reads CATPPEGPNEKLFF. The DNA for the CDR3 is TGTGCCACTCCCCCGGAAGGCCCTAATGAAAAACTGTTTTTT.

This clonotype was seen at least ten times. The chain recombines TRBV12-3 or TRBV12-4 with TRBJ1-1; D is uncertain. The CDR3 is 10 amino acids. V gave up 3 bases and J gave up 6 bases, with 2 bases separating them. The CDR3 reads CASSLAEAFF. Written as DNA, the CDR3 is TGTGCCAGCAGTTTGGCTGAAGCTTTCTTT.

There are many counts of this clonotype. The CDR3 DNA sequence: TGTGCCAGCAGTTTACAACAGAACACTGAAGCTTTCTTT. It encodes CASSLQQNTEAFF. The chain joins TRBV12-3 or TRBV12-4 to TRBJ1-1; D ambiguous. The V end was cut by 2 bases, the J end by 1 base, with 5 bases between. The CDR3 has 13 residues.

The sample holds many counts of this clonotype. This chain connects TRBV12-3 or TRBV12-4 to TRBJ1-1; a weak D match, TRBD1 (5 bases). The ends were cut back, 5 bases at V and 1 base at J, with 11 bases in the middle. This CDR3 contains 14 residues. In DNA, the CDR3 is TGTGCCAGCAGTCCTCGGGACGGGAACACTGAAGCTTTCTTT. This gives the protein CASSPRDGNTEAFF.

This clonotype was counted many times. CDR3 amino acids: CRWGGDGYTF. As DNA, the CDR3 is TGCAGGTGGGGGGGGGATGGCTACACCTTC. V and J are TRBV20-1 and TRBJ1-2; D possibly corresponds to TRBD1 (5 bases). CDR1 is DFQATT, CDR2 SNEGSKA, per germline (reference sequence). This CDR3 region has 10 residues.

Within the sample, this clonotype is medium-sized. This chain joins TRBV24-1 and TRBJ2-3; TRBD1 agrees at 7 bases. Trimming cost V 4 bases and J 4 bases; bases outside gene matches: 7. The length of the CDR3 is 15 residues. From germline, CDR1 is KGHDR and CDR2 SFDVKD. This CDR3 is CATSDLDRDPDTQYF. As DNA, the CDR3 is TGTGCCACCAGTGACCTAGACAGGGACCCAGATACGCAGTATTTT.

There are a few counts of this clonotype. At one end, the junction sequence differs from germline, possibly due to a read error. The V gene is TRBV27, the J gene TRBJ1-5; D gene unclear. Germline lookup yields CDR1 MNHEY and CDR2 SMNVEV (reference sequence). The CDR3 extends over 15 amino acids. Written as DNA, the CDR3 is TGTGCCAGCAGGCCCGGCGAGGTAGGGAATCAGCCCCATCATTTT. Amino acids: CASRPGEVGNQPHHF.

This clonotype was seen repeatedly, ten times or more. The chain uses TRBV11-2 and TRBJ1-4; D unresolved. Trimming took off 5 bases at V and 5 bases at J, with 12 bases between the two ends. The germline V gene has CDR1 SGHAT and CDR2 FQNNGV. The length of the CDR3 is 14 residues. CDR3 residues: CASSPGRENEKLFF. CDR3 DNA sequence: TGTGCCAGCAGCCCCGGGAGAGAAAATGAAAAACTGTTTTTT. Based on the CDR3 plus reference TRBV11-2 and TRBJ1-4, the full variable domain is EAGVAQSPRYKIIEKRQSVAFWCNPISGHATLYWYQQILGQGPKLLIQFQNNGVVDDSQLPKDRFSAERLKGVDSTLKIQPAKLEDSAVYLCASSPGRENEKLFFGSGTQLSVL.

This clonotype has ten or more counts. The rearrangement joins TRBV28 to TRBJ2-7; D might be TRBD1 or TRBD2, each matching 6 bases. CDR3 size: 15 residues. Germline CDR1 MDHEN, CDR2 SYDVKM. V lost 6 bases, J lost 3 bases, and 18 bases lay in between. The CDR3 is CASSPPTGARYEQYF. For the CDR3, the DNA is TGTGCCAGCAGCCCCCCCACGGGGGCTCGCTACGAGCAGTACTTC.

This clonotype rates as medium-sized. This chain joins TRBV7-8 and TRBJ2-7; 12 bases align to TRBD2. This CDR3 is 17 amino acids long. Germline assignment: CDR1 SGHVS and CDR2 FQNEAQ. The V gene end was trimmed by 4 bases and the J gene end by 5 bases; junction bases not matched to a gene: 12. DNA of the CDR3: TGTGCCAGCAGCTCAATTCCCTGGACTAGCGGGATCAACGAGCAGTACTTC. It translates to CASSSIPWTSGINEQYF.